The 29 T cell receptor beta chains listed next were all sequenced from one sample in a study of blood T cell repertoires in COVID-19 (TCRdb year 2020). Library creation used the immunoSEQ multiplex PCR assay. TCRdb mirrors the immuneACCESS table, restricted to in-frame sequences. Some clones are absent from its copies; in checked studies, under half trace to an unresolved V gene, and the reason for the others is unknown. The sample has roughly 190,000 clones on record, roughly 87% of them singletons. Approximately 2.2% of the sample is taken by the ten largest. The sample comprised PBMCs or T cells enriched from blood (not recorded which). These TCRs come from a woman aged 25 to 39 who had recovered from COVID-19.

The V and J genes are TRBV11-1 and TRBJ1-5; D remains unclear. This CDR3 contains 14 residues. V lost 1 base and J lost 7, with 11 bases in between. The germline CDR1 and CDR2 sequences are SGHAT and FQDESV (reference sequence). CDR3 protein: CASSLGLGDQPQHF. The CDR3 DNA is TGTGCCAGCAGCTTAGGTTTGGGAGACCAGCCCCAGCATTTT.

The chain has TRBV4-1 and TRBJ1-1, with D tentatively TRBD1 (6 bases). There are 16 residues in the CDR3. Trimming pared 0 bases from V and 0 bases from J, leaving 11 bases between. Germline V gene sequence: CDR1 MGHRA, CDR2 YSYEKL. The CDR3 nucleotides read TGCGCCAGCAGCCAAGATGCGGGGGACATGAACACTGAAGCTTTCTTT. The encoded protein is CASSQDAGDMNTEAFF.

This clone showed up just a few times. The chain recombines TRBV23-1 with TRBJ1-6, with 9 positions matching TRBD1. TRBV23-1 is marked as an open reading frame, function uncertain. There are 15 residues in the CDR3. Trimming removed 8 bases from V and 9 bases from J; junction bases left unmatched: 11. CDR3 loop: CASGTQGARCSPLHF. CDR3 in DNA: TGCGCCAGCGGGACACAGGGGGCGCGTTGTTCACCCCTCCACTTT.

The chain recombines TRBV20-1 with TRBJ1-1; perhaps TRBD1 as D (6 bases). CDR1 and CDR2 (germline): DFQATT, SNEGSKA (reference sequence). The CDR3 runs to 15 residues. The germline V and J ends were trimmed by 3 bases and 3 bases, with 17 bases remaining between them. CDR3 in DNA: TGCAGTGCTAGTGGGGGCCGGGGGATGGACACTGAAGCTTTCTTT. Translated, it gives CSASGGRGMDTEAFF.

Only one count was recorded for this clone. The rearrangement uses TRBV11-3 and TRBJ2-3; the match to TRBD1 covers 11 bases. The CDR3 sequence is 16 residues long. From germline, CDR1 is SGHNT and CDR2 YENEEA. Trimming cost V 3 bases and J 2 bases; bases outside gene matches: 4. CDR3 sequence (DNA): TGTGCCAGCAGCTTCGGACAGGGGGCTAACACAGATACGCAGTATTTT. This sequence encodes CASSFGQGANTDTQYF.

This rearrangement joins TRBV19 to TRBJ2-7, with TRBD1 matching over 7 bases. V dropped 3 bases and J dropped 3; count of bases not matched to a gene: 8. This CDR3 region has 15 residues. Looked up from germline, CDR1 is LNHDA and CDR2 is SQIVND (reference sequence). The CDR3 coding sequence is TGTGCCAGTAGTATGGGACAGAGTACCGTCTACGAGCAGTACTTC. Residues: CASSMGQSTVYEQYF.

V is TRBV5-1 and J is TRBJ2-3, with D maybe TRBD2 (6 bases). Germline V CDR1 and CDR2: SGHRS, YFSETQ. This CDR3 spans 15 amino acids. Between the trimmed V and J ends, which lost 4 bases and 2 bases, there was a span of 14 bases. CDR3 amino acids: CASSPLTSTTDTQYF. Written as DNA, the CDR3 is TGCGCCAGCAGCCCCTTGACTAGTACCACAGATACGCAGTATTTT.

The rearrangement joins TRBV24-1 to TRBJ1-5; TRBD1 matches at 8 bases. Germline CDR1 is KGHDR and CDR2 is SFDVKD. CDR3 length equals 15 residues. The V and J ends lost 3 bases and 7 bases, in that order; junction bases with no gene match: 7. CDR3 amino acids: CATSDADREDQPQHF. The CDR3 bases are TGTGCCACCAGTGATGCGGACAGGGAGGACCAGCCCCAGCATTTT.

V is TRBV7-8 and J is TRBJ1-4; 7 bases fit TRBD1. The germline gives CDR1 SGHVS, CDR2 FQNEAQ. The CDR3 length is 15 residues. With V trimmed by 2 bases and J by 4 bases, 4 bases remained unmatched. CDR3 in DNA: TGTGCCAGCAGCTTACCGGGACAGATTAATGAAAAACTGTTTTTT. Protein product: CASSLPGQINEKLFF.

The chain joins TRBV28 to TRBJ1-1; D not resolved. The CDR3 extends over 13 amino acids. V was trimmed by 6 bases and J by 4 bases, leaving 12 bases between them. Per germline, CDR1 MDHEN and CDR2 SYDVKM. This chain's CDR3 is CASSLVRGTEAFF. The CDR3 DNA is TGTGCCAGCAGCCTCGTCCGCGGCACTGAAGCTTTCTTT.

The V and J genes are TRBV5-5 and TRBJ2-5; 7 bases agree with TRBD2. The CDR3 runs to 15 residues. Germline-derived CDR1 and CDR2 are SGHKS and YYEKEE (reference sequence). The V and J ends lost 4 bases and 4 bases, in that order; junction bases with no gene match: 10. In nucleotides, the CDR3 is TGTGCCAGCAGCCCCTGGCGGGAGCGAGTAGAGACCCAGTACTTC. Its translation: CASSPWRERVETQYF. The full variable domain, its missing parts supplied by reference TRBV5-5 and TRBJ2-5, is DAGVTQSPTHLIKTRGQQVTLRCSPISGHKSVSWYQQVLGQGPQFIFQYYEKEERGRGNFPDRFSARQFPNYSSELNVNALLLGDSALYLCASSPWRERVETQYFGPGTRLLVL.

The J gene is TRBJ1-2, the V gene TRBV4-3; 11 bases are a match to TRBD1. Germline CDR1 LGHNA, CDR2 YSLEER. This CDR3 spans 17 amino acids. The ends lost 3 bases at V and 0 bases at J; junction bases unmatched: 6. The CDR3 DNA follows: TGCGCCAGCAGCCAGTGGACAGGGGGCCGGGCTAACTATGGCTACACCTTC. The encoded protein is CASSQWTGGRANYGYTF.

This chain links TRBV6-1 with TRBJ2-7; 12 nucleotides line up with TRBD2. Trimming took 1 base from V and 2 from J; bases not matched to a gene: 6. The CDR3 runs to 17 residues. Germline CDR1 and CDR2: MNHNS and SASEGT. CDR3 sequence: CASSEGLTSGGTYEQYF. CDR3 in DNA: TGTGCCAGCAGTGAAGGCCTGACTAGCGGGGGAACCTACGAGCAGTACTTC.

This sequence joins TRBV18 and TRBJ1-1; maybe TRBD1 (6 bases). CDR1 KGHSH and CDR2 LQKENI come from the germline V gene. V lost 3 bases to trimming and J lost 0 bases, with 11 bases between them. The CDR3 extends over 15 amino acids. The CDR3 sequence is CASSPPGHLNTEAFF. In DNA form, the CDR3 reads TGTGCCAGCTCACCTCCGGGACACCTGAACACTGAAGCTTTCTTT.

This clone was observed a few times. CDR3 in amino acids: CASSARDRVYSPLHF. The CDR3 nucleotides are TGTGCCAGCAGCGCCCGGGACAGGGTGTATTCACCCCTCCACTTT. The chain employs TRBV11-2 and TRBJ1-6, with 9 nucleotides matching TRBD1. This CDR3 comprises 15 residues. The germline V gene encodes CDR1 SGHAT and CDR2 FQNNGV. With 5 bases clipped from V and 8 bases from J, the junction kept 7 bases outside the gene matches.

The rearrangement uses TRBV12-5 and TRBJ2-3; D ambiguous. V lost 4 bases and J 8 bases, leaving 10 bases between the germline ends. CDR3 length: 12 amino acids. Germline-derived CDR1 and CDR2 are LGHNT and FRNRAP. CDR3 protein: CASGSVTVTQYF. The CDR3 nucleotides are TGTGCTAGTGGTTCGGTCACGGTTACGCAGTATTTT.

The gene calls are TRBV5-1 and TRBJ2-5, with a possible D match to TRBD1 (5 bases). Looked up from germline, CDR1 is SGHRS and CDR2 is YFSETQ. Trimming left V 5 bases short and J 2 bases short, with 10 bases between. This CDR3 has 13 residues. This chain's CDR3 is CASSSGWQETQYF. The CDR3 DNA sequence: TGCGCCAGCAGTTCAGGGTGGCAAGAGACCCAGTACTTC.

J is TRBJ2-5 and V is TRBV5-5; D uncertain. The V end was cut by 0 bases, the J end by 1 base, with 7 bases between. This CDR3 comprises 14 residues. From germline, CDR1 is SGHKS and CDR2 YYEKEE (reference sequence). In DNA form, the CDR3 reads TGTGCCAGCAGCTTGGACGGGTTCCAAGAGACCCAGTACTTC. This codes for CASSLDGFQETQYF.

The rearrangement links TRBV11-2 to TRBJ1-2; the D gene is possibly TRBD1 (6 bases). Germline CDR1 reads SGHAT; CDR2 reads FQNNGV. The CDR3 runs 14 residues. V gave up 3 bases and J gave up 7 bases, with 15 bases separating them. The CDR3 coding sequence is TGTGCCAGCAGCTTTTTCCAGGGGAGGGGTGGCTACACCTTC. Its protein product is CASSFFQGRGGYTF.

V usage is TRBV5-1 and J usage is TRBJ1-2; D is unclear. Germline CDR1 is SGHRS and CDR2 is YFSETQ. V was pared by 1 base and J by 1 base, with 17 bases between. CDR3 length: 17 residues. The CDR3 reads CASSLPSAVGINYGYTF. The CDR3 DNA sequence: TGCGCCAGCAGCTTGCCGTCCGCTGTCGGGATTAACTATGGCTACACCTTC.

The chain combines TRBV12-3 or TRBV12-4 with TRBJ1-3; D gene ambiguous. V lost 8 bases, J lost 4 bases, and 12 bases lay in between. The CDR3 spans 13 residues. The CDR3 reads CASLEQLGNTIYF. The CDR3 coding sequence is TGTGCCAGCTTGGAACAGTTGGGAAACACCATATATTTT.

This clone was found once. The J gene is TRBJ2-3, the V gene TRBV24-1; perhaps TRBD1 as D (6 bases). The CDR3 contains 14 residues. The germline V gene encodes CDR1 KGHDR and CDR2 SFDVKD. V gave up 8 bases and J gave up 1 base, with 12 bases separating them. The DNA for the CDR3 is TGTGCCACCAACTGGGCAGGGGGCACAGATACGCAGTATTTT. Translated: CATNWAGGTDTQYF.

The chain is built from TRBV6-2 or TRBV6-3 and TRBJ2-7; a weak D match, TRBD1 (5 bases). Trimming left V 5 bases short and J 4 bases short, with 6 bases between. From germline, CDR1 is MNHEY and CDR2 SVGEGT. This CDR3 is 11 amino acids long. The CDR3 DNA is TGTGCCAGCAGTAGGGGATACGAGCAGTACTTC. It translates to CASSRGYEQYF.

This sequence joins TRBV11-2 and TRBJ1-3; D gene unclear. The CDR3 loop spans 12 amino acids. Trimming removed 2 bases at V and 7 bases at J, with 6 bases between. Germline-derived CDR1 and CDR2 are SGHAT and FQNNGV. In DNA, the CDR3 is TGTGCCAGCAGCTTAAATTCTAACACCATATATTTT. Its translation is CASSLNSNTIYF.

The V gene is TRBV23-1, the J gene TRBJ2-1; D is possibly TRBD2 (6 bases). TRBV23-1 is identified as an open reading frame with a role that is uncertain. V lost 2 bases and J 0 bases, leaving 14 bases between the germline ends. The CDR3 has 17 amino acids. This chain's CDR3 is CASSQAGLPSSYNEQFF. DNA for the CDR3: TGCGCCAGCAGTCAAGCGGGACTCCCTAGCTCCTACAATGAGCAGTTCTTC.

J is TRBJ1-3 and V is TRBV21-1; TRBD1 was called by the table and not checked on the DNA. TRBV21-1 is flagged as a pseudogene. CDR3 length: 15 amino acids. This CDR3 reads CASSPGTEAGNTIYF. CDR3 bases: TGTGCCAGCAGCCCTGGGACAGAGGCTGGAAACACCATATATTTT.

This chain links TRBV11-3 with TRBJ1-5, with no clear D. CDR3 length: 14 amino acids. In germline, CDR1 is SGHNT, CDR2 YENEEA. V dropped 4 bases and J dropped 3 bases, with 10 bases sitting between them. CDR3 region: CASSSTGNNQPQHF. CDR3 in DNA: TGTGCCAGCAGCTCGACGGGGAACAATCAGCCCCAGCATTTT.

This rearrangement joins TRBV7-3 to TRBJ2-1; TRBD2 matches at 11 bases. CDR1 and CDR2 (germline): SGHTA, FQGTGA. This CDR3 contains 15 residues. The J segment lost 5 bases and the V segment lost 3 bases, leaving 3 bases of the junction unmatched. CDR3 nucleotides: TGTGCCAGCAGCTTTAGCGGGGGGGCTAACAATGAGCAGTTCTTC. Amino acids: CASSFSGGANNEQFF. Filled out from reference TRBV7-3 and TRBJ2-1, the complete variable domain reads GAGVSQTPSNKVTEKGKYVELRCDPISGHTALYWYRQSLGQGPEFLIYFQGTGAADDSGLPNDRFFAVRPEGSVSTLKIQRTERGDSAVYLCASSFSGGANNEQFFGPGTRLTVL.

The rearrangement uses TRBV11-3 and TRBJ1-1; D not certain. Trimming removed 1 base from V and 7 bases from J, with 10 bases in between. CDR1 SGHNT and CDR2 YENEEA come from the germline V gene. The CDR3 consists of 13 residues. CDR3 sequence reads: CASSLGHQNEAFF. CDR3 coding DNA: TGTGCCAGCAGCTTAGGACACCAGAATGAAGCTTTCTTT.